The next 24 T cell receptor beta chains were all read from a single sample in a study of blood T cell repertoires in COVID-19 (dated by TCRdb to between 2020 and 2021). Libraries were made using the immunoSEQ multiplex PCR assay. Held by TCRdb, this immuneACCESS table contains in-frame sequences only and omits some clones. Under half of the omission traces to an unresolved V gene where checked; the cause of the rest is unknown. A total of over 130,000 clones appear in this sample, about 88% of them only once. In total, the top ten clones hold roughly 5.4% of the sample. Sequenced input: peripheral blood. Receptor source: a human donor in a cohort sampled during active COVID-19.

The CDR3 coding sequence is TGTGCCAGCAGGAGACTAGCGGCCCCCACAGATACGCAGTATTTT. It codes for CASRRLAAPTDTQYF. The chain joins TRBV5-6 to TRBJ2-3; TRBD2 agrees at 9 bases. CDR1 is SGHDT, CDR2 YYEEEE, per germline. CDR3 length: 15 residues. With V trimmed by 5 bases and J by 2 bases, 6 bases remained unmatched.

Here the CDR3 reads CASSSGLAGGPWDTDTQYF. CDR3 in DNA: TGTGCCAGCAGCTCGGGACTAGCGGGAGGGCCGTGGGACACAGATACGCAGTATTTT. The V call is TRBV7-3, the J call TRBJ2-3; TRBD2 aligns across 16 bases. Trimming removed 4 bases from V and 2 bases from J; junction bases left unmatched: 9. This CDR3 is built from 19 residues. Per the germline V gene, CDR1 is SGHTA and CDR2 is FQGTGA.

This clone was seen only a few times. The V gene is TRBV6-5, the J gene TRBJ1-2, with 7 nucleotides matching TRBD1. Germline trimming cut 6 bases from V and 4 bases from J; bases unmatched to any gene: 5. Germline assignment: CDR1 MNHEY and CDR2 SVGAGI. This CDR3 region has 13 residues. The CDR3 region is CASRGTVGYGYTF. The CDR3 DNA sequence: TGTGCCAGCAGAGGGACAGTGGGCTATGGCTACACCTTC.

V is TRBV18 and J is TRBJ1-5; the match to TRBD1 covers 7 bases. The CDR3 runs 16 residues. Looked up from germline, CDR1 is KGHSH and CDR2 is LQKENI. V was pared by 3 bases and J by 3 bases, with 8 bases of the junction left unmatched. The CDR3 DNA is TGTGCCAGCTCACCCGCCGGGACAGAGGCCAATCAGCCCCAGCATTTT. This sequence encodes CASSPAGTEANQPQHF.

This chain connects TRBV11-1 to TRBJ2-5; 7 nucleotides line up with TRBD1. The CDR3 consists of 15 residues. Trimming took 1 base from V and 5 from J; bases not matched to a gene: 7. Germline V gives CDR1 SGHAT, CDR2 FQDESV (reference sequence). The CDR3 DNA follows: TGTGCCAGCAGCTTAGGAGGGACAGCCCGGGAGACCCAGTACTTC. Translated, it gives CASSLGGTARETQYF.

The rearrangement joins TRBV27 to TRBJ1-2, with 10 nucleotides matching TRBD1. The CDR3 sequence is 15 residues long. Germline V gives CDR1 MNHEY, CDR2 SMNVEV (reference sequence). After removal of 5 bases from V and 3 bases from J, the junction contained 6 bases not matched to a gene. CDR3 in DNA: TGTGCCAGCAGTCGGTTGACAGGGGGCGACTATGGCTACACCTTC. It translates to CASSRLTGGDYGYTF.

This rearrangement joins TRBV12-3 or TRBV12-4 to TRBJ2-2; 7 positions agree with TRBD1. The CDR3 is 13 amino acids. Trimming took 9 bases from V and 7 from J; bases not matched to a gene: 8. The CDR3 coding sequence is TGTGCCAGTGAGGGGGCGATGGGCGGGGAGCTGTTTTTT. Translated: CASEGAMGGELFF.

The rearrangement links TRBV7-3 to TRBJ2-1, with a possible D match to TRBD1 (7 bases). V lost 1 base and J 3 bases, leaving 19 bases between the germline ends. This CDR3 comprises 18 residues. Germline V lookup: CDR1 SGHTA, CDR2 FQGTGA. Here the CDR3 reads CASSLNPPTRGHYNEQFF. Here the CDR3 DNA reads TGTGCCAGCAGCTTAAACCCTCCGACTAGGGGGCACTACAATGAGCAGTTCTTC.

The chain joins TRBV27 to TRBJ2-7; TRBD1 might be the D (6 bases). CDR3 length: 14 residues. Between the trimmed V and J ends, which lost 6 bases and 2 bases, there was a span of 14 bases. Per germline, CDR1 MNHEY and CDR2 SMNVEV (reference sequence). Here the CDR3 reads CASSPDSLTYEQYF. In nucleotides, the CDR3 is TGTGCCAGCAGCCCGGACAGCTTAACCTACGAGCAGTACTTC.

The chain uses TRBV5-4 and TRBJ2-5; D might be TRBD2 (7 bases). V lost 4 bases, J lost 4 bases, and 17 bases lay in between. CDR1 is SGHNT and CDR2 is YYREEE in the germline V gene (reference sequence). The CDR3 is 15 amino acids. The CDR3 region is CASSPLGGGRETQYF. CDR3 DNA sequence: TGTGCCAGCAGCCCCCTGGGCGGGGGCCGAGAGACCCAGTACTTC.

The V call is TRBV5-6, the J call TRBJ2-7; 9 positions agree with TRBD1. Germline V gene sequence: CDR1 SGHDT, CDR2 YYEEEE. The CDR3 covers 16 residues. J lost 3 bases, V lost 1 base, and 8 bases had no gene match. CDR3 in amino acids: CASSLLGGQGFYEQYF. The CDR3 DNA sequence: TGTGCCAGCAGCTTGTTAGGCGGACAGGGGTTCTACGAGCAGTACTTC.

The chain employs TRBV6-1 and TRBJ2-7; perhaps TRBD1 as D (7 bases). The V end lost 3 bases, the J end lost 3 bases, and 15 bases lay between the germline ends. The CDR3 totals 15 residues. Looked up from germline, CDR1 is MNHNS and CDR2 is SASEGT. In DNA, the CDR3 is TGTGCCAGCAGTGATGGGGCAGGGGGGCTCTACGAGCAGTACTTC. Protein: CASSDGAGGLYEQYF.

The rearrangement joins TRBV19 to TRBJ2-7; D might be TRBD2 (5 bases). The CDR3 totals 15 residues. Germline CDR1 reads LNHDA; CDR2 reads SQIVND (reference sequence). Trimming cost V 6 bases and J 0 bases, with 15 bases left between them. The CDR3 nucleotides read TGTGCCAGTAGCCACCCCGGAGGCAGCTCCTACGAGCAGTACTTC. Translated: CASSHPGGSSYEQYF.

The chain has TRBV5-1 and TRBJ1-1; 7 nucleotides match TRBD1. Germline CDR1 SGHRS, CDR2 YFSETQ. The CDR3 spans 15 residues. V shed 4 bases and J 5 bases; nucleotides not matched to a gene: 11. The DNA for the CDR3 is TGCGCCAGCAGCCAGGGGGGCAGGGGCGTTACTGAAGCTTTCTTT. This translates into CASSQGGRGVTEAFF.

The V call is TRBV6-5, the J call TRBJ2-7, with a possible D match to TRBD1 (5 bases). Germline loops: CDR1 MNHEY, CDR2 SVGAGI. This CDR3 has 14 amino acids. With 5 bases removed from V and 3 bases from J, the gap between germline ends came to 14 bases. As DNA, the CDR3 is TGTGCCAGCAGTAAGACAGTGGGGTTCTACGAGCAGTACTTC. This translates into CASSKTVGFYEQYF.

This chain uses TRBV28 with TRBJ1-5; D call uncertain. The CDR3 totals 15 residues. Germline V gives CDR1 MDHEN, CDR2 SYDVKM. V dropped 7 bases and J dropped 6 bases, with 19 bases sitting between them. The CDR3 nucleotides are TGTGCCAGCACCCGCGGCAGCGGATCGAGTCAGCCCCAGCATTTT. Translating gives CASTRGSGSSQPQHF.

V usage is TRBV6-5 and J usage is TRBJ2-1, with TRBD2 as a possible D gene (6 bases). V lost 6 bases and J lost 4, with 10 bases in between. The germline gives CDR1 MNHEY, CDR2 SVGAGI. The CDR3 sequence is 13 residues long. The DNA for the CDR3 is TGTGCCAGCAGGGAGACTAGATACAATGAGCAGTTCTTC. Encoded protein: CASRETRYNEQFF.

The chain links TRBV7-9 to TRBJ2-1; 9 bases line up with TRBD1. Germline CDR1 SEHNR, CDR2 FQNEAQ (reference sequence). The trim removed 4 bases at V and 8 bases at J, leaving 9 bases unmatched. There are 15 residues in the CDR3. The CDR3: CASSSPDRGTDEQFF. As DNA, the CDR3 is TGTGCCAGCAGCTCGCCTGACAGGGGGACGGATGAGCAGTTCTTC.

The chain recombines TRBV7-8 with TRBJ2-7; D gene unclear. The germline V gene has CDR1 SGHVS and CDR2 FQNEAQ. The CDR3 spans 14 residues. The germline V and J ends were trimmed by 1 base and 0 bases, with 7 bases remaining between them. CDR3: CASSLELLSYEQYF. The CDR3 region has the DNA TGTGCCAGCAGCTTAGAACTCCTCTCCTACGAGCAGTACTTC.

The V call is TRBV6-5, the J call TRBJ2-1, with TRBD1 matching 9 bases. Germline assignment: CDR1 MNHEY and CDR2 SVGAGI. CDR3 size: 16 residues. After removal of 3 bases from V and 3 bases from J, the junction contained 6 bases not matched to a gene. The CDR3 DNA follows: TGTGCCAGCAGTTATGCCGGGACAGGGCTCTACAATGAGCAGTTCTTC. It is translated as CASSYAGTGLYNEQFF.

The chain is built from TRBV5-8 and TRBJ2-5; the match to TRBD1 covers 8 bases. The germline gives CDR1 SGHTS, CDR2 YDEGEE. The CDR3 is 14 amino acids. J was trimmed by 5 bases and V by 4 bases; bases with no gene match: 7. The chain's CDR3 is CASSLGQGGETQYF. For the CDR3, the DNA is TGTGCCAGCAGCCTAGGACAGGGCGGGGAGACCCAGTACTTC.

V gene TRBV28 combines with J gene TRBJ2-5; TRBD2 matches at 12 bases. CDR3 length: 17 amino acids. The J segment lost 7 bases and the V segment lost 5 bases, leaving 14 bases of the junction unmatched. The germline V gene encodes CDR1 MDHEN and CDR2 SYDVKM. Here the CDR3 reads CASSPPGLAGRQRTQYF. DNA of the CDR3: TGTGCCAGCAGTCCTCCAGGACTAGCGGGGAGGCAGAGGACCCAGTACTTC. Variable domain in full (rest from reference TRBV28 and TRBJ2-5): DVKVTQSSRYLVKRTGEKVFLECVQDMDHENMFWYRQDPGLGLRLIYFSYDVKMKEKGDIPEGYSVSREKKERFSLILESASTNQTSMYLCASSPPGLAGRQRTQYFGPGTRLLVL.

The gene calls are TRBV11-2 and TRBJ2-7, with D perhaps matching TRBD1 (6 bases). CDR3 length: 17 residues. Between the trimmed V and J ends, which lost 3 bases and 1 base, there was a span of 19 bases. The germline V gene has CDR1 SGHAT and CDR2 FQNNGV. CDR3 coding DNA: TGTGCCAGCAGCTTCCCGTTCGCAGACAGGTCTTCCTACGAGCAGTACTTC. It specifies CASSFPFADRSSYEQYF.

The table lists this clone with a few counts. The genes are TRBV7-3 and TRBJ2-1; 12 bases match TRBD2. V lost 3 bases, J lost 5 bases, and 2 bases stayed unmatched. This CDR3 has 15 amino acids. Germline V gives CDR1 SGHTA, CDR2 FQGTGA. The CDR3 sequence is CASSFLAGGNNEQFF. The CDR3 DNA sequence: TGTGCCAGCAGCTTTCTAGCGGGAGGGAACAATGAGCAGTTCTTC.